This is a list of T cell receptor beta chains from one sample in a study of blood T cell repertoires in COVID-19. Using immunoSEQ multiplex PCR, the repertoire was profiled, and TCRdb retains in-frame clones only, with some absent. This sample has 90,000 to 120,000 clones, with almost 85% found just once. The sequenced sample was peripheral blood. These receptors came from a human donor in a cohort sampled during active COVID-19. Both conserved end residues are part of each CDR3.

V gene | CDR3 length | CDR3 protein
TRBV6-6 | 14 | CASSTGTSGYEQYF
TRBV6-5 | 11 | CASLSYNEQFF
TRBV18 | 13 | CASSPPTVETQYF
TRBV7-8 | 15 | CASSSGQGAFTEAFF
TRBV28 | 12 | CASTNPSMGYTF
TRBV10-3 | 15 | CAISPSGESYNEQFF
TRBV6-2/TRBV6-3 | 13 | CASSYSRYNEQFF
TRBV28 | 16 | CASGLTAGENTGELFF
TRBV4-3 | 15 | CASSQRTSGTYEQYF
TRBV19 | 15 | CASSSGTSGRDEQFF
TRBV25-1 | 16 | CASSESGTGGYTEAFF
TRBV10-3 | 13 | CAISESGRDTQYF
TRBV7-8 | 13 | CASSPTGAIGYTF
TRBV3-1/TRBV3-2 | 15 | CASSQARGSGNTIYF
TRBV11-3 | 15 | CASSYGLAGNNEQFF
TRBV3-1/TRBV3-2 | 20 | CASSQDWGGQGQTRNTEAFF
TRBV21-1 | 14 | CASSKGNQGTEAFF
TRBV5-4 | 12 | CASSYSQETQYF
TRBV27 | 18 | CASSLIVGPLGLNSPLHF
TRBV27 | 15 | CASGPGQGAFRGYTF
TRBV4-1 | 18 | CASSQAAGGNSYNSPLHF
TRBV29-1 | 13 | CSVPGLADNEQFF
TRBV15 | 16 | CATSRMKGLVGSPLHF
TRBV5-1 | 14 | CASSPGSSSTEAFF